This T cell receptor beta chain was documented in a study of cytomegalovirus exposure and HLA in healthy donors. Study-wide points: The authors later linked a missense DCLRE1C variant to TCR beta V- and J-gene trimming. Reports showed the classifier diagnosing cytomegalovirus status with high specificity and sensitivity. Later analysis suggested most CMV-associated TCR beta chains were HLA-restricted.

V gave up 5 bases and J gave up 14 bases, with 16 bases separating them. This CDR3 region has 11 residues. Per germline, CDR1 DFQATT and CDR2 SNEGSKA (reference sequence). The PCR was carried out with 60 Vbeta primers and 13 Jbeta primers. The repertoire was sequenced with immunoSEQ multiplex PCR; TCRdb's copy has only in-frame clones and lacks some. The table records about 260,000 clones, 84% of them present only once. Of note for this clone: Its antigen remains unidentified.

The TCR sequence derives from a woman aged 40 to 50 in good health and CMV-seropositive. The rearrangement joins TRBV20-1 to TRBJ2-4, with a possible D match to TRBD2 (6 bases). Sequencing was done on a sample of PBMCs. The CDR3 loop reads CSAPSGVFEYF. The CDR3 DNA sequence: TGCAGTGCTCCCTCGGGGGTTTTTGAGTACTTC.